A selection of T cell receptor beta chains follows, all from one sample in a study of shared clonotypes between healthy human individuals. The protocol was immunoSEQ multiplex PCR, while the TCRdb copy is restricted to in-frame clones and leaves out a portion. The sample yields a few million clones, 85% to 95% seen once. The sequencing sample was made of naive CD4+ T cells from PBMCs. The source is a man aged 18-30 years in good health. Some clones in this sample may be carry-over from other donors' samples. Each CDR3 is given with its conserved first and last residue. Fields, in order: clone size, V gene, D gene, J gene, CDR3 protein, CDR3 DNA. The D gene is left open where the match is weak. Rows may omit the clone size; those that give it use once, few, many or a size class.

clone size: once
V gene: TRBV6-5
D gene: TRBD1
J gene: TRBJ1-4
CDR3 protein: CASRTGSSTNEKLFF
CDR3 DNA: TGTGCCAGCAGGACAGGGTCTTCAACTAATGAAAAACTGTTTTTT

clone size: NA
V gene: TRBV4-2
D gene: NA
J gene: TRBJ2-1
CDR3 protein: CASSLLAHSYNEQFF
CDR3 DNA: TGTGCCAGCAGCCTCCTCGCGCACTCCTACAATGAGCAGTTCTTC

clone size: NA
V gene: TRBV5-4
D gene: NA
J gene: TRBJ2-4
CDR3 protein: CASGRGQQNIQYF
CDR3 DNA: TGTGCCAGCGGGAGAGGGCAGCAAAACATTCAGTACTTC

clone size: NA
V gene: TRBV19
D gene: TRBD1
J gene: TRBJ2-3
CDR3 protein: CASSAGQGSTDTQYF
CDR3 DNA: TGTGCCAGTAGTGCGGGACAGGGGTCTACAGATACGCAGTATTTT

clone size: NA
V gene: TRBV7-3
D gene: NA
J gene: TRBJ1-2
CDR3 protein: CASSSQGLGMGGYTF
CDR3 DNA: TGTGCCAGCAGCTCACAGGGACTGGGGATGGGAGGCTACACCTTC

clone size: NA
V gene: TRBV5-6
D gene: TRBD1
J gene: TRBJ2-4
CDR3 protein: CASSDLQGAGNIQYF
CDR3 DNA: TGTGCCAGCAGCGATCTACAGGGGGCTGGAAACATTCAGTACTTC

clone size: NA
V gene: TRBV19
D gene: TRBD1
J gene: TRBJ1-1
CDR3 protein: CASSHRGRDTEAFF
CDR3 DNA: TGTGCCAGTAGTCACAGGGGGCGGGACACTGAAGCTTTCTTT

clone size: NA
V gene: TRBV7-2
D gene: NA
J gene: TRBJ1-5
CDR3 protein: CASSLTAISNQPQHF
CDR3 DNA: TGTGCCAGCAGCTTGACTGCGATTAGCAATCAGCCCCAGCATTTT

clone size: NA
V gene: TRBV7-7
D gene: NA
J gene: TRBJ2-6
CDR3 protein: CASSSVRGANVLTF
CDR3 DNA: TGTGCCAGCAGCTCCGTACGTGGGGCCAACGTCCTGACTTTC

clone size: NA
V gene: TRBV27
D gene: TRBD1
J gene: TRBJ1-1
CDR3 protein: CASSLQGAAIEAFF
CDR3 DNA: TGTGCCAGCAGTTTACAGGGGGCCGCTATTGAAGCTTTCTTT

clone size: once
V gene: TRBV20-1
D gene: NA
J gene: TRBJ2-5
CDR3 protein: CSAAGQETQYF
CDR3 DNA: TGCAGTGCGGCGGGTCAAGAGACCCAGTACTTC

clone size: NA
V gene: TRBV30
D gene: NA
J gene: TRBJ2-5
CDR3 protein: CAWSIGRQETQYF
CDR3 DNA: TGTGCCTGGAGTATAGGCCGACAAGAGACCCAGTACTTC

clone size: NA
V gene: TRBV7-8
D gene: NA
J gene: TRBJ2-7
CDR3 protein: CASSPSRGQGRSGEQYF
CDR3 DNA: TGTGCCAGCAGCCCAAGCCGGGGGCAGGGCCGATCAGGCGAGCAGTACTTC

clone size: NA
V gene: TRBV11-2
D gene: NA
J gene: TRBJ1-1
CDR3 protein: CASSLSWDETEAFF
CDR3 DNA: TGTGCCAGCAGCTTAAGCTGGGATGAGACTGAAGCTTTCTTT

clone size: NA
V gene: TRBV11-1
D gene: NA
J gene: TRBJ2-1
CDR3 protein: CASSLLPSYNEQFF
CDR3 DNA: TGTGCCAGCAGCCTCCTGCCTTCCTACAATGAGCAGTTCTTC

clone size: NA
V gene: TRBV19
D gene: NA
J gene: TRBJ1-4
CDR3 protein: CASSPQGGGTLDEKLFF
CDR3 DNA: TGTGCCAGTAGTCCGCAAGGGGGAGGGACTTTGGATGAAAAACTGTTTTTT

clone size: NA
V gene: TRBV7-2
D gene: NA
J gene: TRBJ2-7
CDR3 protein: CASSEDTYEQYF
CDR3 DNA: TGTGCCAGCAGCGAAGACACCTACGAGCAGTACTTC

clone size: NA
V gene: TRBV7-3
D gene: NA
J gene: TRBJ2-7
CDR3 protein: CASSLQGSGSYEQYF
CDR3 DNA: TGTGCCAGCAGCTTGCAGGGGTCGGGCTCCTACGAGCAGTACTTC

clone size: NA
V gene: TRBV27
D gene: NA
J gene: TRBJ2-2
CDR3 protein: CAGEGAGELFF
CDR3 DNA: TGTGCCGGGGAGGGGGCCGGGGAGCTGTTTTTT

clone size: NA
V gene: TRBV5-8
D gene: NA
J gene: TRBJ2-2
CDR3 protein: CASGKPIPNTGELFF
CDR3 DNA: TGTGCCAGCGGGAAGCCGATTCCGAACACCGGGGAGCTGTTTTTT

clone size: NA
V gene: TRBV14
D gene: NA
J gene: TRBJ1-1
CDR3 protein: CASSQSWVAGTEAFF
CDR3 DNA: TGTGCCAGCAGCCAATCTTGGGTGGCGGGCACTGAAGCTTTCTTT

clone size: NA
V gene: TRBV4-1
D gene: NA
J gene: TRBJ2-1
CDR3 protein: CASSQVGVEQFF
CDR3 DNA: TGCGCCAGCAGCCAAGTAGGGGTGGAGCAGTTCTTC

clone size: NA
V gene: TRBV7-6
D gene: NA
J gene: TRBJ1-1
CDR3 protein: CASSSRVANTEAFF
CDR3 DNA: TGTGCCAGCAGCTCCAGGGTCGCGAACACTGAAGCTTTCTTT

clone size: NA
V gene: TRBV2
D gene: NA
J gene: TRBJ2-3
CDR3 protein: CASTFVQSDGQYF
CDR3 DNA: TGTGCCAGCACCTTCGTTCAATCAGATGGGCAGTATTTT

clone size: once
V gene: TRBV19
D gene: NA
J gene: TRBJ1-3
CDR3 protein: CATARLSGNTIYF
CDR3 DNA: TGTGCCACTGCCCGTCTCTCTGGAAACACCATATATTTT

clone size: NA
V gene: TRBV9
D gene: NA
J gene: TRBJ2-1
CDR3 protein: CASSVYNEQFF
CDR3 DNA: TGTGCCAGCAGCGTATACAATGAGCAGTTCTTC

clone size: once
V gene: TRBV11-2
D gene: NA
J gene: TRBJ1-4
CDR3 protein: CASSLGDRPNEKLFF
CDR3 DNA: TGTGCCAGCAGCTTAGGAGACAGGCCAAATGAAAAACTGTTTTTT

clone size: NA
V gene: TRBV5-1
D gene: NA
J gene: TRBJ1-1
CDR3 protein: CASSSGTSEGTEAFF
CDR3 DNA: TGCGCCAGCAGCTCCGGCACCTCCGAGGGGACTGAAGCTTTCTTT

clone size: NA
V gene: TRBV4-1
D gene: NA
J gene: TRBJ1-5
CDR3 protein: CASSQVGTSSNQPQHF
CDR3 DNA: TGCGCCAGCAGCCAGGTAGGGACATCTAGCAATCAGCCCCAGCATTTT

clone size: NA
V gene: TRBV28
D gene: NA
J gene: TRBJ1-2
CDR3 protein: CASSLLMGSSNYGYTF
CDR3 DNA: TGTGCCAGCAGTTTATTAATGGGCAGTTCTAACTATGGCTACACCTTC

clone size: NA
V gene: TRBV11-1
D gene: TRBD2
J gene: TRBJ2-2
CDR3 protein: CASSLGLAGDTGELFF
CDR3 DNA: TGTGCCAGCAGCTTGGGACTAGCGGGGGACACCGGGGAGCTGTTTTTT

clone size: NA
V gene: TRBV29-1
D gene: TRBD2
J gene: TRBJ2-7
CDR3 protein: CSRTPSGRHYEQYF
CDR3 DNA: TGCAGCCGAACACCTAGCGGTAGGCACTACGAGCAGTACTTC